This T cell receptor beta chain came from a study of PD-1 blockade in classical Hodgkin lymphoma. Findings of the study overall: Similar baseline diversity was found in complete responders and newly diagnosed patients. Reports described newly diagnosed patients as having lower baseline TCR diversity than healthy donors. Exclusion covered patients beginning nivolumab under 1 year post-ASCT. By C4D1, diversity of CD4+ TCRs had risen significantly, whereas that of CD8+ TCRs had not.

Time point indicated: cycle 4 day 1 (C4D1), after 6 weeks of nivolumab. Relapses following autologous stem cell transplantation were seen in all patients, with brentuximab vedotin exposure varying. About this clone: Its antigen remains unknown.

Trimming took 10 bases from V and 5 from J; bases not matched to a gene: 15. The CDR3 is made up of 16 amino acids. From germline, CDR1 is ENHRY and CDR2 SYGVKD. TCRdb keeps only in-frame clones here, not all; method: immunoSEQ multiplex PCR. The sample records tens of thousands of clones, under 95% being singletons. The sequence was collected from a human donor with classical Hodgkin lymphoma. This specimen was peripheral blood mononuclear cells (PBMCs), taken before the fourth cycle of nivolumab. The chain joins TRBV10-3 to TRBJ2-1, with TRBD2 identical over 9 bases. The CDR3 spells CATRGGRLAENNEQFF. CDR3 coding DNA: TGTGCCACCCGAGGTGGGCGACTAGCGGAAAACAATGAGCAGTTCTTC.